The sequence of this TCR beta chain was determined in a study of blood T cell repertoires in COVID-19. Looking at the study overall: Samples taken during acute and convalescent COVID-19 were collected in the United States, Italy and Spain.

Trimming cost V 6 bases and J 5 bases, with 13 bases left between them. CDR3 length: 13 amino acids. Germline CDR1 is SEHNR and CDR2 is FQNEAQ (reference sequence). The method was immunoSEQ multiplex PCR; TCRdb's version includes in-frame clones alone and lacks a portion of them. The sample has some 29,000 clones, 70% to 90% seen once; the top ten hold less than 3%. The chain links TRBV7-9 to TRBJ1-1; D gene ambiguous. This sequence originates from a human donor in a cohort sampled during active COVID-19. Source material: peripheral blood. The CDR3 reads CASRPARETEAFF. CDR3 in DNA: TGTGCCAGCAGGCCAGCCCGGGAAACTGAAGCTTTCTTT. Full variable domain (remainder filled in from reference TRBV7-9 and TRBJ1-1): DTGVSQNPRHKITKRGQNVTFRCDPISEHNRLYWYRQTLGQGPEFLTYFQNEAQLEKSRLLSDRFSAERPKGSFSTLEIQRTEQGDSAMYLCASRPARETEAFFGQGTRLTVV.